The 10 T cell receptor beta chains reported below all come from one sample, sequenced in a study of OX40 agonist ivuxolimab in advanced cancers. TCRdb's table, derived via immunoSEQ multiplex PCR, lists solely in-frame clones and lacks some. The data show tens of thousands of clones, approximately 85% seen once. The sample in question was CD4+ or CD8+ T cells sorted from blood, obtained in a trial of the OX40 agonist ivuxolimab. These receptors all stem from an adult with an advanced solid tumor such as melanoma, head and neck, liver or kidney cancer.

On this clone itself: The junction departs from the called germline gene at one end, perhaps through a read error. This chain joins TRBV2 and TRBJ2-1, with 10 bases identical to TRBD2. The CDR3 has 12 residues. Germline V gene lookup returns CDR1 SNHLY and CDR2 FYNNEI. This CDR3 reads CASSPSGRAAIF. The CDR3 nucleotides read TGTGCCAGCAGCCCCAGCGGGAGGGCCGCAATCTTC.

This clone was seen once. V and J are TRBV7-2 and TRBJ2-7; 7 nucleotides match TRBD1. The CDR3 has 14 residues. The junction had 12 bases not matched to a gene; V was cut back by 7 bases and J by 6 bases. CDR1 is SGHTA and CDR2 is FQGNSA in the germline V gene. CDR3 residues: CASTSPDRSPEQYV. CDR3 nucleotides: TGTGCCAGCACCTCCCCGGACAGGTCGCCCGAGCAGTACGTC.

The chain joins TRBV30 to TRBJ1-5; D gene ambiguous. Germline-derived CDR1 and CDR2 are GTSNPN and SVGIG (reference sequence). The CDR3 consists of 13 residues. The ends were cut back, 2 bases at V and 0 bases at J, with 5 bases in the middle. CDR3 sequence reads: CAWSPGSNQPQHF. The CDR3, as DNA: TGTGCCTGGAGTCCAGGTAGCAATCAGCCCCAGCATTTT.

The chain couples TRBV7-9 to TRBJ2-2; D call uncertain. Germline values: CDR1 SEHNR, CDR2 FQNEAQ (reference sequence). This CDR3 is 14 amino acids long. V was pared by 5 bases and J by 6 bases, with 13 bases between. The CDR3 region is CASSPPVRAGELFF. The CDR3 DNA is TGTGCCAGCAGCCCCCCTGTAAGAGCCGGGGAGCTGTTTTTT. The variable domain in full, completed from reference TRBV7-9 and TRBJ2-2, reads DTGVSQNPRHKITKRGQNVTFRCDPISEHNRLYWYRQTLGQGPEFLTYFQNEAQLEKSRLLSDRFSAERPKGSFSTLEIQRTEQGDSAMYLCASSPPVRAGELFFGEGSRLTVL.

The chain employs TRBV9 and TRBJ1-2, with TRBD1 matching over 10 bases. Looked up from germline, CDR1 is SGDLS and CDR2 is YYNGEE. V was clipped by 1 base and J by 9 bases; unmatched bases: 12. There are 16 residues in the CDR3. CDR3 coding DNA: TGTGCCAGCAGCGTATTAGGGGCGGGACAGGGGAGAAGCTACACCTTC. Amino acids: CASSVLGAGQGRSYTF.

This sequence joins TRBV5-1 and TRBJ2-5, with D possibly called TRBD1 or TRBD2 (6 bases each). The CDR3 length is 14 residues. Per the germline V gene, CDR1 is SGHRS and CDR2 is YFSETQ. V gave up 2 bases and J gave up 4 bases, with 12 bases separating them. The CDR3 DNA sequence: TGCGCCAGCAGCTTTACGAGGGGGGTAGAGACCCAGTACTTC. It encodes CASSFTRGVETQYF.

The CDR3 DNA sequence: TGCGCCAGCAGCGTTCAGGGTGGGGAAACTGAAGCTTTCTTT. This translates into CASSVQGGETEAFF. The chain has TRBV5-1 and TRBJ1-1, with D possibly being TRBD1 (5 bases). The CDR3 sequence is 14 residues long. V lost 4 bases to trimming and J lost 5 bases, with 15 bases between them. Germline values: CDR1 SGHRS, CDR2 YFSETQ.

The rearrangement uses TRBV19 and TRBJ2-3; D is uncertain. From germline, CDR1 is LNHDA and CDR2 SQIVND (reference sequence). V dropped 4 bases and J dropped 0 bases, with 2 bases sitting between them. The CDR3 is 12 residues long. DNA for the CDR3: TGTGCCAGTAGTAGAAGCACAGATACGCAGTATTTT. Its protein is CASSRSTDTQYF.

This chain uses TRBV6-6 with TRBJ2-7; TRBD2 matches at 7 bases. Germline V gene data show CDR1 as MNHNY and CDR2 as SVGAGI (reference sequence). V shed 8 bases and J 0 bases; nucleotides not matched to a gene: 1. The CDR3 loop spans 12 amino acids. In DNA, the CDR3 is TGTGCCAGCGCTAGCGGCTCCTACGAGCAGTACTTC. This codes for CASASGSYEQYF.

The rearrangement joins TRBV4-3 to TRBJ2-5; D remains ambiguous. This CDR3 has 14 amino acids. CDR1 is LGHNA and CDR2 is YSLEER in the germline V gene. Trimming left V 3 bases short and J 4 bases short, with 12 bases between. CDR3: CASSQDPRGETQYF. In DNA form, the CDR3 reads TGCGCCAGCAGCCAGGACCCTCGCGGAGAGACCCAGTACTTC.